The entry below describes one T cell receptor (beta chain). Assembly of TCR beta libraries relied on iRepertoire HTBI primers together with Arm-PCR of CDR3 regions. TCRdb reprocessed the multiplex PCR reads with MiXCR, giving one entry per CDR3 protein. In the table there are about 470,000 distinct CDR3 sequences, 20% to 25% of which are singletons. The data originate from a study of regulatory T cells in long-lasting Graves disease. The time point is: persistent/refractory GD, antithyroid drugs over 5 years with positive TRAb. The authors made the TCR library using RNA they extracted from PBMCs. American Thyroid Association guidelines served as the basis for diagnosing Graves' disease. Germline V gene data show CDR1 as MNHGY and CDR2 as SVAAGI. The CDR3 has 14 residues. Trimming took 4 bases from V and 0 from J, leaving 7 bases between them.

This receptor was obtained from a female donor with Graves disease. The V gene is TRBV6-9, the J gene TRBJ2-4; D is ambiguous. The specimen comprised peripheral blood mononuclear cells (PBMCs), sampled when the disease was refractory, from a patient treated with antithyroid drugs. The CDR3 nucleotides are TGTGCCAGCAGTTCCAACCTAGCCAAAAACATTCAGTACTTC. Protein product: CASSSNLAKNIQYF.